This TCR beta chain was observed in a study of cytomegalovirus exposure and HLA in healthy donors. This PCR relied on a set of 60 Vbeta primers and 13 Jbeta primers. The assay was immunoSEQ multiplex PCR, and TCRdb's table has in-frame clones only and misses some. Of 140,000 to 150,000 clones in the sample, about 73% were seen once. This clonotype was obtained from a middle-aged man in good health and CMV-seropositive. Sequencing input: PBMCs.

In DNA form, the CDR3 reads TGTGCCAGCAGCTTAGGGCTAGAGATAGATACGCAGTATTTT. This translates into CASSLGLEIDTQYF. This chain joins TRBV7-2 and TRBJ2-3; D is undetermined. Germline V gene data show CDR1 as SGHTA and CDR2 as FQGNSA. This CDR3 comprises 14 residues. V dropped 1 base and J dropped 5 bases, with 10 bases sitting between them.